The sequence of this T cell receptor beta chain was determined in a study of shared clonotypes between healthy human individuals. Background on the study: A donor's plate count was three for CD4 naive and three for CD4 memory; CD8 naive had two and CD8 memory one.

Sequencing was performed with immunoSEQ multiplex PCR; in TCRdb, only in-frame clones are kept and a portion is missing. Here the sample spans about 1.1 million clones, approximately 78% being singletons. Study results and limitations: For naive CD4 cells, 4.5% to 6.5% of clonotypes were shared across four donors. Few donors restricted represented genetic and exposure-history diversity. Larger estimated richness was generally recorded for naive subsets relative to memory subsets.

Trimming stripped 2 bases from V and 2 bases from J, with 0 bases between. The CDR3 has 12 amino acids. The germline V gene encodes CDR1 MNHNY and CDR2 SVGAGI (reference sequence). Details on this clone: The antigen is not known. Additional DNA sequences in this sample encode the identical CDR3.

This TCR derives from a young man in good health. Some clones in this sample may be carry-over from other donors' samples. The chain employs TRBV6-6 and TRBJ2-2, with D uncertain. Sequencing used memory CD4+ T cells from PBMCs. Subset indicated: CD45RA-negative fraction. The CDR3 sequence: CASSYNTGELFF. The DNA for the CDR3 is TGTGCCAGCAGTTACAACACCGGGGAGCTGTTTTTT.